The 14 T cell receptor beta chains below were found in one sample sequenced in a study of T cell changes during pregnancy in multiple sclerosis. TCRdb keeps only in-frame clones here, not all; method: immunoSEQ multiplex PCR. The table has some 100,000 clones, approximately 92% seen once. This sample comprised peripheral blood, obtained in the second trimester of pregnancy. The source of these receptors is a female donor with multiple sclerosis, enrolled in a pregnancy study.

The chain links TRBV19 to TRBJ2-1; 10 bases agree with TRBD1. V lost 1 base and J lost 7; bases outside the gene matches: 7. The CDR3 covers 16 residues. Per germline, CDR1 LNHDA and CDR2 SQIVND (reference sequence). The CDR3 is CASSIVGDRGLNEQFF. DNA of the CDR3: TGTGCCAGTAGTATAGTTGGGGACAGGGGACTGAATGAGCAGTTCTTC.

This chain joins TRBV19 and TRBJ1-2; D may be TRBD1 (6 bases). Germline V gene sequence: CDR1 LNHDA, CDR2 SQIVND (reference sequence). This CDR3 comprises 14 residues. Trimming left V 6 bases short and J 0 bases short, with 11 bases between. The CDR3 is CASRGTLANYGYTF. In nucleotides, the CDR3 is TGTGCCAGTAGGGGGACACTAGCTAACTATGGCTACACCTTC.

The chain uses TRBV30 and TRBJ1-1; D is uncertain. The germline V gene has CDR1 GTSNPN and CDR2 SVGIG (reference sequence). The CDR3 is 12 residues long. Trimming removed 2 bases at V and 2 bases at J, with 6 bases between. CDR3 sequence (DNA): TGTGCCTGGAGTCAGGCTAACACTGAAGCTTTCTTT. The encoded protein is CAWSQANTEAFF.

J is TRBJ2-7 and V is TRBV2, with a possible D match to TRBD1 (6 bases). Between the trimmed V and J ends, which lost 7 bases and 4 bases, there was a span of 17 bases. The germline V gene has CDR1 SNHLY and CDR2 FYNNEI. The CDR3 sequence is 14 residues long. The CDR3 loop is CASTDQGSRYEQYF. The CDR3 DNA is TGTGCCAGCACCGACCAGGGGAGTCGGTACGAGCAGTACTTC.

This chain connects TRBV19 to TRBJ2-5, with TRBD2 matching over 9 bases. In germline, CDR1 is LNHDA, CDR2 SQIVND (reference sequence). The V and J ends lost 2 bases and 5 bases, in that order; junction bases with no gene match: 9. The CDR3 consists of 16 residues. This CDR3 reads CASSILLTSGGETQYF. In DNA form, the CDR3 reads TGTGCCAGTAGTATATTGCTGACTAGCGGTGGGGAGACCCAGTACTTC.

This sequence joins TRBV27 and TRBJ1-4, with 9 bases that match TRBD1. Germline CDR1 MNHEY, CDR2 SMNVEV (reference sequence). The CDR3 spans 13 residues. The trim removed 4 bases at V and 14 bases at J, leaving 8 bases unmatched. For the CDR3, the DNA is TGTGCCAGCAGTTGGACAGGGGCTGAAGGGCTGTTTTTT. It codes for CASSWTGAEGLFF.

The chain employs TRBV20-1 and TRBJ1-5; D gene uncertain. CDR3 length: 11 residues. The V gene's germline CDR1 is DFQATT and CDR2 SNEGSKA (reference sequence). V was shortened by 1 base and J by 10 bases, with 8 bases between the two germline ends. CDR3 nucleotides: TGCAGTGCTAGAGCAGGCCTTCCCCAGCATTTT. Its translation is CSARAGLPQHF.

For the CDR3, the DNA is TGTGCCTGGAGTCCATCGAGGAGGTCCGGGGCCAACGTCCTGACTTTC. Residues: CAWSPSRRSGANVLTF. The V gene is TRBV30, the J gene TRBJ2-6, with D perhaps matching TRBD2 (5 bases). Germline loops: CDR1 GTSNPN, CDR2 SVGIG (reference sequence). The CDR3 totals 16 residues. With 2 bases removed from V and 4 bases from J, the gap between germline ends came to 15 bases.

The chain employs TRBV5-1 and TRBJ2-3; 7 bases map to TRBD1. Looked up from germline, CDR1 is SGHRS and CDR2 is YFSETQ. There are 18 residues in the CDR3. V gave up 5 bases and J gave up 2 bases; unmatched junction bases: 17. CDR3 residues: CASRQLNIRDRFTDTQYF. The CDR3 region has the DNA TGCGCCAGCAGGCAGCTAAATATCCGGGACAGATTCACAGATACGCAGTATTTT.

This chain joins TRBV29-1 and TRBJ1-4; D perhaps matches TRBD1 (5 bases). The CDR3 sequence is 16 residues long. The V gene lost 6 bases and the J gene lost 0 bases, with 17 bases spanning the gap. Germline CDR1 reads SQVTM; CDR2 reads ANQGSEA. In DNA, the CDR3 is TGCAGCGTAAAACTGGGGGGACCGGCAACTAATGAAAAACTGTTTTTT. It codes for CSVKLGGPATNEKLFF.

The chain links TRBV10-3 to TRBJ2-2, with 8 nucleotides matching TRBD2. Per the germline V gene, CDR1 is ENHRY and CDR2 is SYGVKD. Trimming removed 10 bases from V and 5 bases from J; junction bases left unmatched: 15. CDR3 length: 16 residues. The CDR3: CATSPGSGSGTGELFF. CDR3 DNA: TGTGCCACCTCCCCGGGGAGCGGGAGTGGAACCGGGGAGCTGTTTTTT.

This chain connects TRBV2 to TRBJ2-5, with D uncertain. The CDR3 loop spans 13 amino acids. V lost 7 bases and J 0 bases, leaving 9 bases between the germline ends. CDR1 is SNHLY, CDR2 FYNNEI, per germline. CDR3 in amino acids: CASKETNQETQYF. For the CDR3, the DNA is TGTGCCAGCAAAGAAACAAACCAAGAGACCCAGTACTTC.

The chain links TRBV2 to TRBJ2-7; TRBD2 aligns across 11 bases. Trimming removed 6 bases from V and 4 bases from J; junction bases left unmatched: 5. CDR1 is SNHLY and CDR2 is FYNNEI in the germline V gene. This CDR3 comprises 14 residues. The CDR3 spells CASRPGLAAYEQYF. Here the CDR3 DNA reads TGTGCCAGCAGGCCGGGACTAGCGGCTTACGAGCAGTACTTC.

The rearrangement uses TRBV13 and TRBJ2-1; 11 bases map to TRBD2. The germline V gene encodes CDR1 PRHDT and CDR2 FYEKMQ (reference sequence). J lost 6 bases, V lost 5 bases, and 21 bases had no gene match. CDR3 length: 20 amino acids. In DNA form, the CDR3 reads TGTGCCAGCAGCCGAGCAGCCGTACAGCTTAGCGGGAGGGCCGCCAATGAGCAGTTCTTC. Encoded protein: CASSRAAVQLSGRAANEQFF.